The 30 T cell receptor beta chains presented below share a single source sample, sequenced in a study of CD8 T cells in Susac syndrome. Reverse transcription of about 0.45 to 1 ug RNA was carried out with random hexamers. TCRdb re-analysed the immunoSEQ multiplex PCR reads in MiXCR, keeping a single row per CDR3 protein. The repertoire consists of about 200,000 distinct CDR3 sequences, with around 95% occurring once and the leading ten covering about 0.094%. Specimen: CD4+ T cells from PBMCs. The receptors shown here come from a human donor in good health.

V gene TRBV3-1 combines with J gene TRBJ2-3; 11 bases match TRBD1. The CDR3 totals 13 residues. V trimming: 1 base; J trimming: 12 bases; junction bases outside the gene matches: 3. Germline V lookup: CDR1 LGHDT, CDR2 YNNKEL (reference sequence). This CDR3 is CASSQGTGGTQYF. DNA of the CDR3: TGTGCCAGCAGCCAAGGGACAGGGGGCACCCAGTATTTT.

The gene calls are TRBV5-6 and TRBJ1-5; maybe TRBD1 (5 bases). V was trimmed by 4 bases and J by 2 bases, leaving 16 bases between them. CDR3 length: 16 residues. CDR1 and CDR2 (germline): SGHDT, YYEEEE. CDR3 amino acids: CASSPLGGGGNQPQHF. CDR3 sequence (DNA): TGTGCCAGCAGCCCTCTCGGGGGTGGGGGCAATCAGCCCCAGCATTTT.

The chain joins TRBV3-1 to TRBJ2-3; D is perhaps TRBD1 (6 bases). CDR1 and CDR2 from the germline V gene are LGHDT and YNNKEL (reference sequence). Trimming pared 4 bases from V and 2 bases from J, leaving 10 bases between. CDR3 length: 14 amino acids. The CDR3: CASSPQGYTDTQYF. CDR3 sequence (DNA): TGTGCCAGCAGCCCACAGGGTTACACAGATACGCAGTATTTT.

CDR3 region: CAWSVTGWGYTF. CDR3 DNA sequence: TGTGCCTGGAGTGTAACAGGTTGGGGCTACACCTTC. The J gene is TRBJ1-2, the V gene TRBV30; D is perhaps TRBD1 (5 bases). The V and J ends lost 0 bases and 8 bases respectively, with 10 bases between them. The CDR3 runs to 12 residues. The germline CDR1 and CDR2 sequences are GTSNPN and SVGIG (reference sequence).

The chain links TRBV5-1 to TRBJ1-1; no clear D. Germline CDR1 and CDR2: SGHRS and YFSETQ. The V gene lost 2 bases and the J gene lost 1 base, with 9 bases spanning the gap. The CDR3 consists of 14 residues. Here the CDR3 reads CASSLLQRNTEAFF. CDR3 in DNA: TGCGCCAGCAGCTTATTACAGAGGAACACTGAAGCTTTCTTT.

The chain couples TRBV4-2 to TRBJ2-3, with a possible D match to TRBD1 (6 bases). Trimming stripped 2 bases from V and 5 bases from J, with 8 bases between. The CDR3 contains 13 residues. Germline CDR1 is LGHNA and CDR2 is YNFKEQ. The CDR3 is CASSQQGRDTQYF. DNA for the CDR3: TGTGCCAGCAGCCAACAGGGGAGAGATACGCAGTATTTT.

CDR3 nucleotides: TGCAGCGTTGCCCCTTCTGGGGCCAACGTCCTGACTTTC. Its protein product is CSVAPSGANVLTF. The V call is TRBV29-1, the J call TRBJ2-6; D unclear. The CDR3 extends over 13 amino acids. V was clipped by 4 bases and J by 1 base, with 5 bases between them. Per the germline V gene, CDR1 is SQVTM and CDR2 is ANQGSEA.

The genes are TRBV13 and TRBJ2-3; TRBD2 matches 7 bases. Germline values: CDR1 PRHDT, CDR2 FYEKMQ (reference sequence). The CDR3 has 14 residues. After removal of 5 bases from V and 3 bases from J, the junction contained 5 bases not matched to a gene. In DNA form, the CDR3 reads TGTGCCAGCAGCCGAGGACTAGAGACAGATACGCAGTATTTT. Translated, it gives CASSRGLETDTQYF. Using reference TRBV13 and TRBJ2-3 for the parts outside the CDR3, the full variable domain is AAGVIQSPRHLIKEKRETATLKCYPIPRHDTVYWYQQGPGQDPQFLISFYEKMQSDKGSIPDRFSAQQFSDYHSELNMSSLELGDSALYFCASSRGLETDTQYFGPGTRLTVL.

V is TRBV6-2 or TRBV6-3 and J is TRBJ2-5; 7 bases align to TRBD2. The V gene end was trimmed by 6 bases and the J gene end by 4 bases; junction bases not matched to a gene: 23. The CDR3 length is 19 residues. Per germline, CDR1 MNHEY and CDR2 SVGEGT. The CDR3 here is CASSYRRRLTSVLSETQYF. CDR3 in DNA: TGTGCCAGCAGCTACCGACGGCGACTAACTAGCGTATTATCAGAGACCCAGTACTTC.

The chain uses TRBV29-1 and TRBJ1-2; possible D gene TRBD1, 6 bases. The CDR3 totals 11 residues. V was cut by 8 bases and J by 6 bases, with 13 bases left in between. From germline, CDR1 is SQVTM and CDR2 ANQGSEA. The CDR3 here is CSSQQGHGYTF. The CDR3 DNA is TGCAGCTCCCAACAGGGACATGGCTACACCTTC. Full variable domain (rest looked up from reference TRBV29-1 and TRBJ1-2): SAVISQKPSRDICQRGTSLTIQCQVDSQVTMMFWYRQQPGQSLTLIATANQGSEATYESGFVIDKFPISRPNLTFSTLTVSNMSPEDSSIYLCSSQQGHGYTFGSGTRLTVV.

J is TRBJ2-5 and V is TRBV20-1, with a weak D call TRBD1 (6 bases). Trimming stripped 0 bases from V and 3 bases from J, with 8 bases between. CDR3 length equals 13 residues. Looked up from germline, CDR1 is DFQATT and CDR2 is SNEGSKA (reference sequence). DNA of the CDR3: TGCAGTGCTAGAGAAGGACAGAAAGAGACCCAGTACTTC. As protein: CSAREGQKETQYF.

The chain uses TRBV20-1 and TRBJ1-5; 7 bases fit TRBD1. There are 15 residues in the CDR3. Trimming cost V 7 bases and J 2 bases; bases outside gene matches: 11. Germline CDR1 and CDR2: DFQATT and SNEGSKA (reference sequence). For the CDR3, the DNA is TGCAGTGTCCCGACAGGGAGCGACGGCAATCAGCCCCAGCATTTT. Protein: CSVPTGSDGNQPQHF.

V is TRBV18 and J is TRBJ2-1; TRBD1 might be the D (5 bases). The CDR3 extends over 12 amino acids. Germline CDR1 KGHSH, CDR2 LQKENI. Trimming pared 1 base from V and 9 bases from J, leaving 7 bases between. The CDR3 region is CASSPRDSEQFF. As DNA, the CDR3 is TGTGCCAGCTCACCACGCGACAGTGAGCAGTTCTTC.

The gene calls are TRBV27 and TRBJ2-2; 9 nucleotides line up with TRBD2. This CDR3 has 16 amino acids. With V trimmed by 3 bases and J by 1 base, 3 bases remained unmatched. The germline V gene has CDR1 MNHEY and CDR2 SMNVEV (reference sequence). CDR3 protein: CASSFNSGRNTGELFF. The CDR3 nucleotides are TGTGCCAGCAGTTTCAATAGCGGGAGGAACACCGGGGAGCTGTTTTTT.

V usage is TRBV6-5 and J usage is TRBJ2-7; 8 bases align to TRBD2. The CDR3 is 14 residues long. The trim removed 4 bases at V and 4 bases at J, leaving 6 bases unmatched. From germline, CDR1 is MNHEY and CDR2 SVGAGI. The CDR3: CASSSPGLAYEQYF. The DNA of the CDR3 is TGTGCCAGCAGTTCCCCCGGACTAGCTTACGAGCAGTACTTC.

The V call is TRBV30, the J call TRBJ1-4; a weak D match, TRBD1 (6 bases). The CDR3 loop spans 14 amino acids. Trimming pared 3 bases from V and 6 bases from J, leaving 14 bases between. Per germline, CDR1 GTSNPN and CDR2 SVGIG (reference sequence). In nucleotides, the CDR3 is TGTGCCTGGAGATTACAGGGAGGAGATGAAAAACTGTTTTTT. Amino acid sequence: CAWRLQGGDEKLFF.

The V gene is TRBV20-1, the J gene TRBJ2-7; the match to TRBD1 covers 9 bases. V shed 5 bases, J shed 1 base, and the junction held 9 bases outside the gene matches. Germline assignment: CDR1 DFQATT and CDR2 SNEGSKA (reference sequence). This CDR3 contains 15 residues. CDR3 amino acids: CSAETGQGYSYEQYF. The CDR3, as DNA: TGCAGTGCTGAAACCGGACAGGGGTATTCCTACGAGCAGTACTTC.

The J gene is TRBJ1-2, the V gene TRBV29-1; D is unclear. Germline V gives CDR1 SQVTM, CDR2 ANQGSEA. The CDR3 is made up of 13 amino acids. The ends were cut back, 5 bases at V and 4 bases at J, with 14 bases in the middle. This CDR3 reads CSVRLTPGYGYTF. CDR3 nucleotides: TGCAGCGTTAGGCTTACACCGGGCTATGGCTACACCTTC. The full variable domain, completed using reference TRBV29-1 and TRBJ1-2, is SAVISQKPSRDICQRGTSLTIQCQVDSQVTMMFWYRQQPGQSLTLIATANQGSEATYESGFVIDKFPISRPNLTFSTLTVSNMSPEDSSIYLCSVRLTPGYGYTFGSGTRLTVV.

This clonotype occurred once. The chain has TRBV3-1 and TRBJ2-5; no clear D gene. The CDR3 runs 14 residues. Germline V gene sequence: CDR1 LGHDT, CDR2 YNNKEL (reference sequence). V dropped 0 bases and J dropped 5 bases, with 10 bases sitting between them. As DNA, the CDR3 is TGTGCCAGCAGCCAAGACACCCATACGGAGACCCAGTACTTC. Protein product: CASSQDTHTETQYF.

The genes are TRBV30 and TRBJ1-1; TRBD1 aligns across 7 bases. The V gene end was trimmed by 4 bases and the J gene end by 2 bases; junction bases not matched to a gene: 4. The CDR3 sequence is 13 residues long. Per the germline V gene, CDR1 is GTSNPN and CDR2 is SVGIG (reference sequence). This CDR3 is CAWTPGGNTEAFF. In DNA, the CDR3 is TGTGCCTGGACTCCAGGGGGAAACACTGAAGCTTTCTTT.

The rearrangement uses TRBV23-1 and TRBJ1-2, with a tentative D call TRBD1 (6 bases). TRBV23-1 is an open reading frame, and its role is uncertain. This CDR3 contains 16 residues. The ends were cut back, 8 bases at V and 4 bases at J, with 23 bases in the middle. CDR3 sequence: CASSDRTSSYGYGYTF. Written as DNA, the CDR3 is TGCGCCAGCTCCGACAGGACGTCCTCTTATGGCTATGGCTACACCTTC.

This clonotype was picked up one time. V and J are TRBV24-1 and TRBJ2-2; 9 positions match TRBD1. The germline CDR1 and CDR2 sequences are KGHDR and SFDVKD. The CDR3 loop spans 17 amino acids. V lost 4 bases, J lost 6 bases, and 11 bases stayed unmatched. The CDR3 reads CATSERGTGLSSGELFF. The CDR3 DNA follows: TGTGCCACCAGTGAGCGCGGGACAGGGCTGAGTTCCGGGGAGCTGTTTTTT.

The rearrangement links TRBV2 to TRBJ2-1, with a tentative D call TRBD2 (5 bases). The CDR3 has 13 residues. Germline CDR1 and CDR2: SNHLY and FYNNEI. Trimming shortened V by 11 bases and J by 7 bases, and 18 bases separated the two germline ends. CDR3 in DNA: TGTGCCTGGCGGGTAGATCGGAGTAATGAGCAGTTCTTC. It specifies CAWRVDRSNEQFF.

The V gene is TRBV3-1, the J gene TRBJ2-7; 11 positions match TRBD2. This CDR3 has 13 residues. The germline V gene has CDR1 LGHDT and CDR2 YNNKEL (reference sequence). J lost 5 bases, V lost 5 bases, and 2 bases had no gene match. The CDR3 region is CASSSSGGDEQYF. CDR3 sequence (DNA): TGTGCCAGCAGCAGTAGCGGGGGGGACGAGCAGTACTTC.

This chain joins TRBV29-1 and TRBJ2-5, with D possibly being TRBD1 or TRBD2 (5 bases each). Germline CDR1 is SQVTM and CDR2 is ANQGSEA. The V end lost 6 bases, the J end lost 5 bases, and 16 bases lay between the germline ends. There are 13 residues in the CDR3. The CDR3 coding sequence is TGCAGCGTAGGGACCCATGCCGTGGAGACCCAGTACTTC. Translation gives CSVGTHAVETQYF.

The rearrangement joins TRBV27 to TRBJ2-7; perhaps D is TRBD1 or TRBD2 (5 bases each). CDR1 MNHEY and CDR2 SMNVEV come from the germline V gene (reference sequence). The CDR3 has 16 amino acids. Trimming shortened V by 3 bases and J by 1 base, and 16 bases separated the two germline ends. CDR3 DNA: TGTGCCAGCAGTTTGGGCGCCGGGACGGAATCCTACGAGCAGTACTTC. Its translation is CASSLGAGTESYEQYF.

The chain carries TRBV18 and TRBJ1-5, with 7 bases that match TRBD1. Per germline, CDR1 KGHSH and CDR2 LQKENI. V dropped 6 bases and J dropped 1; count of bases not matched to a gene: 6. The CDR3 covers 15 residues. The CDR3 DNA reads TGTGCCAGCTCGCTGACAGGGCCAAGCAATCAGCCCCAGCATTTT. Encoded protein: CASSLTGPSNQPQHF. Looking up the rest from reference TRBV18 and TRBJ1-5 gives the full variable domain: NAGVMQNPRHLVRRRGQEARLRCSPMKGHSHVYWYRQLPEEGLKFMVYLQKENIIDESGMPKERFSAEFPKEGPSILRIQQVVRGDSAAYFCASSLTGPSNQPQHFGDGTRLSIL.

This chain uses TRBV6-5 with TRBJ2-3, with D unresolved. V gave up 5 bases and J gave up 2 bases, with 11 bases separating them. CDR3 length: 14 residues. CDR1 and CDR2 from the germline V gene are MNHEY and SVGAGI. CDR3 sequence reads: CASSPFSDTDTQYF. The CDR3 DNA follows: TGTGCCAGCAGTCCCTTTTCAGACACAGATACGCAGTATTTT.

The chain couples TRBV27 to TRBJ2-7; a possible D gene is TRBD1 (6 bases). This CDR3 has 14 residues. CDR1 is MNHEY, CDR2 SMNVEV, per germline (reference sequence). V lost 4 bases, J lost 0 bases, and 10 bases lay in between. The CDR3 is CASSSTGTSYEQYV. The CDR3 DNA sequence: TGTGCCAGCAGTTCAACAGGGACCTCCTACGAGCAGTACGTC.

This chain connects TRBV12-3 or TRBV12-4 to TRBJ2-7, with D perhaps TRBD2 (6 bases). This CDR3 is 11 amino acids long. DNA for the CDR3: TGTGCCAGCAGTTTCGGGGGACTGGTAAGCGTC. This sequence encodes CASSFGGLVSV.